The 12 T cell receptor beta chains in this list originate from one sample, sequenced in a study of blood T cell repertoires in COVID-19. Measured with immunoSEQ multiplex PCR; TCRdb has only the in-frame clones, and not every one. In the table there are around 100,000 clones, over 75% of which are singletons. Material: peripheral blood. The origin of the receptors is a woman in her seventies who had recovered from COVID-19.

This clone was recorded only once. This chain joins TRBV4-3 and TRBJ2-7; D unresolved. This CDR3 comprises 15 residues. CDR1 and CDR2 from the germline V gene are LGHNA and YSLEER. Trimming took 0 bases from V and 0 from J, leaving 9 bases between them. CDR3 loop: CASSQDLVGSYEQYF. The CDR3 DNA is TGCGCCAGCAGCCAAGATCTAGTAGGCTCCTACGAGCAGTACTTC.

The gene calls are TRBV6-5 and TRBJ2-7; D gene uncertain. Looked up from germline, CDR1 is MNHEY and CDR2 is SVGAGI. V was clipped by 5 bases and J by 3 bases, with 17 bases between them. CDR3 length: 15 amino acids. In nucleotides, the CDR3 is TGTGCCAGCAGTCCCCTCGACACGTGGCTCTACGAGCAGTACTTC. Residues: CASSPLDTWLYEQYF.

This clone was counted once. The chain is built from TRBV5-1 and TRBJ2-7, with no clear D. Trimming took 4 bases from V and 6 from J, leaving 8 bases between them. In germline, CDR1 is SGHRS, CDR2 YFSETQ. This CDR3 region has 11 residues. CDR3 in amino acids: CASSTSGEQYF. For the CDR3, the DNA is TGCGCCAGCAGCACCAGTGGCGAGCAGTACTTC.

The chain combines TRBV18 with TRBJ1-1, with a possible D match to TRBD1 (5 bases). The CDR3 loop spans 15 amino acids. Per germline, CDR1 KGHSH and CDR2 LQKENI. Trimming took off 0 bases at V and 7 bases at J, with 15 bases between the two ends. This chain's CDR3 is CASSPPPGGISEAFF. The CDR3 DNA reads as TGTGCCAGCTCACCACCCCCGGGGGGGATCAGTGAAGCTTTCTTT.

This clone was seen a few times. This rearrangement joins TRBV28 to TRBJ2-2; D is possibly TRBD2 (5 bases). The CDR3 is made up of 17 amino acids. V gave up 3 bases and J gave up 6 bases, with 20 bases separating them. Germline V gene sequence: CDR1 MDHEN, CDR2 SYDVKM. Here the CDR3 reads CASSFGGTHLVAGELFF. Here the CDR3 DNA reads TGTGCCAGCAGTTTCGGAGGAACCCACCTTGTGGCCGGGGAGCTGTTTTTT.

This clone came up once. V is TRBV15 and J is TRBJ2-7, with a possible D match to TRBD2 (6 bases). Germline assignment: CDR1 LNHNV and CDR2 YYDKDF (reference sequence). The V and J ends lost 5 bases and 4 bases respectively, with 12 bases between them. This CDR3 comprises 13 residues. CDR3 sequence: CATSPGLIYEQYF. CDR3 DNA sequence: TGTGCCACCAGCCCGGGACTTATATACGAGCAGTACTTC. The complete variable domain, with remaining parts taken from reference TRBV15 and TRBJ2-7, reads DAMVIQNPRYQVTQFGKPVTLSCSQTLNHNVMYWYQQKSSQAPKLLFHYYDKDFNNEADTPDNFQSRRPNTSFCFLDIRSPGLGDTAMYLCATSPGLIYEQYFGPGTRLTVT.

This clone was recorded only once. The V gene is TRBV27, the J gene TRBJ2-3; TRBD1 agrees at 9 bases. The ends lost 4 bases at V and 0 bases at J; junction bases unmatched: 8. The CDR3 has 17 amino acids. Germline CDR1 MNHEY, CDR2 SMNVEV (reference sequence). The CDR3 DNA sequence: TGTGCCAGCAGTTCCCGAGCGGACAGGGGAAGCACAGATACGCAGTATTTT. Protein product: CASSSRADRGSTDTQYF.

The chain uses TRBV5-4 and TRBJ2-7; 10 bases map to TRBD2. V was clipped by 4 bases and J by 6 bases; unmatched bases: 7. Germline V gene sequence: CDR1 SGHNT, CDR2 YYREEE (reference sequence). This CDR3 region has 14 residues. CDR3 residues: CASSPGTSETEQYF. The CDR3 DNA reads TGTGCCAGCAGCCCCGGGACTAGCGAGACCGAGCAGTACTTC.

The chain employs TRBV27 and TRBJ2-5; D remains ambiguous. With 3 bases removed from V and 5 bases from J, the gap between germline ends came to 7 bases. Germline V gives CDR1 MNHEY, CDR2 SMNVEV (reference sequence). The CDR3 loop spans 12 amino acids. CDR3 sequence reads: CASSLATETQYF. The CDR3 nucleotides are TGTGCCAGCAGTTTGGCAACCGAGACCCAGTACTTC.

The chain couples TRBV12-3 or TRBV12-4 to TRBJ2-7, with a weak D call TRBD1 (6 bases). This CDR3 is 13 amino acids long. V was shortened by 5 bases and J by 2 bases, with 10 bases between the two germline ends. CDR3 bases: TGTGCCAGCAGTCCGGACAGACCCTACGAGCAGTACTTC. Protein: CASSPDRPYEQYF.

This chain uses TRBV11-2 with TRBJ2-3; 16 nucleotides match TRBD2. V shed 3 bases, J shed 5 bases, and the junction held 2 bases outside the gene matches. CDR1 is SGHAT and CDR2 is FQNNGV in the germline V gene. CDR3 length: 16 residues. CDR3 amino acids: CASSLGLAGGIDTQYF. The CDR3 nucleotides read TGTGCCAGCAGCTTGGGACTAGCGGGGGGGATAGATACGCAGTATTTT.

The chain recombines TRBV5-6 with TRBJ2-5; tentative D call: TRBD1 (6 bases). V lost 1 base to trimming and J lost 5 bases, with 9 bases between them. Germline V CDR1 and CDR2: SGHDT, YYEEEE. This CDR3 comprises 13 residues. The CDR3 sequence is CASSLTGSETQYF. CDR3 DNA sequence: TGTGCCAGCAGCTTGACAGGGTCGGAGACCCAGTACTTC.